The rows below give T cell receptor beta chains drawn from one sample of a study of CD8 T cells in ankylosing spondylitis. A single record per CDR3 protein comes from TCRdb applying MiXCR to the 5' RACE reads. The table records 200,000 to 300,000 distinct CDR3 sequences, less than 10% of them present only once. Specimen: blood, either unsorted or a sorted T cell fraction (not recorded which). These receptors were obtained from a male donor with ankylosing spondylitis or in good health (not recorded which). The CDR3 runs from the conserved cysteine through the conserved F or W. D genes are given only for firm matches. Clone size is shown for a subset of rows, as once, few, many or a class of expanded clone.

TRBV5-1	TRBJ1-1	many	-	TGCGCCAGCAGCCTTAGGAGGGTGGGCACTGAAGCTTTCTTT	CASSLRRVGTEAFF
TRBV7-9	TRBJ1-2	many	-	TGTGCCAGCAGCCCGGTCCCTGACAGGAACTATGGCTACACCTTC	CASSPVPDRNYGYTF
TRBV20-1	TRBJ2-3	many	-	TGCAGTGCCACACTAGCTGATTCCACAGATACGCAGTATTTT	CSATLADSTDTQYF
TRBV6-5	TRBJ2-7	few	TRBD1	TGTGCCAGCAGTTACCAGGGACAGGGCGCCGAGCAGTACTTC	CASSYQGQGAEQYF
TRBV5-1	TRBJ2-1	many	-	TGCGCCAGCAGCCTAGAGTACAATGAGCAGTTCTTC	CASSLEYNEQFF
TRBV9	TRBJ2-3	many	TRBD2	TGTGCCAGCAGCACTAGCGGGAGGGTAAACACAGATACGCAGTATTTT	CASSTSGRVNTDTQYF
TRBV5-6	TRBJ2-4	many	TRBD2	TGTGCCAGCAGCTTGCCCAGCGGGGGGATTCAGTACTTC	CASSLPSGGIQYF
TRBV11-1	TRBJ2-7	few	TRBD2	TGTGCCAGCAGCTTAGAGCGGCAGGCTAGCGGGCCCCCCTACGAGCAGTACTTC	CASSLERQASGPPYEQYF
TRBV5-6	TRBJ2-3	-	-	TGTGCCAGCAGCTTGGACGCCCTATCCACAGATACGCAGTATTTT	CASSLDALSTDTQYF
TRBV15	TRBJ2-1	-	TRBD2	TGTGCCACCAGCAGAGATAAGGCCCCGGGAGGGAATGAGCAGTTCTTC	CATSRDKAPGGNEQFF
TRBV5-1	TRBJ2-7	many	-	TGCGCCAGCAGCTCCGGGACCTCGAGTTCGGGCCAGCAGTACTTC	CASSSGTSSSGQQYF
TRBV6-5	TRBJ1-5	many	-	TGTGCCAGCAGTTATGGGGGTGCGGGTCAGCCCCAGCATTTT	CASSYGGAGQPQHF
TRBV29-1	TRBJ2-3	many	-	TGCAGCGCCCGTAGCGGTACTAGCACAGATACGCAGTATTTT	CSARSGTSTDTQYF
TRBV7-3	TRBJ2-5	few	TRBD2	TGTGCCAGCAGCTTACTCAGCGGGAGTGGGGAGACCCAGTACTTC	CASSLLSGSGETQYF
TRBV7-2	TRBJ1-1	few	-	TGTGCCAGCAGTCTCTCGCGGGACGACAAACACACTGAAGCTTTCTTT	CASSLSRDDKHTEAFF
TRBV12-3/TRBV12-4	TRBJ2-3	many	-	TGTGCCAGCAGCCCGACTGCCCTCCATTCGGCGCAGTATTTT	CASSPTALHSAQYF
TRBV4-1	TRBJ2-1	few	-	TGCGCCAGCAGGCAAGCACCCAGCGGGTCCTACAATGAGCAGTTCTTC	CASRQAPSGSYNEQFF
TRBV6-2/TRBV6-3	TRBJ1-4	many	-	TGTGCCAGCAGTTACGAAAAGCGACAGGCCCGGGTAACTAATGAAAAACTGTTTTTT	CASSYEKRQARVTNEKLFF
TRBV20-1	TRBJ2-5	many	TRBD2	TGCAGTGCTAGAGATCCGCGACTAGCGGGACAGCAGTACTTC	CSARDPRLAGQQYF
TRBV20-1	TRBJ2-5	many	-	TGCAGTGCCTTCGGGACACCCAAAGAGACCCAGTACTTC	CSAFGTPKETQYF
TRBV30	TRBJ2-7	-	-	TGTGCCTGGAGTGCGGTCAGGGACAACGAGCAGTACTTC	CAWSAVRDNEQYF
TRBV7-9	TRBJ2-1	many	-	TGTGCCAGCAGCCCACTTAGGGTCGATGAGCAGTTCTTC	CASSPLRVDEQFF
TRBV7-2	TRBJ2-7	many	TRBD2	TGTGCCAGCAGCTTAGATAGCGGGACTGTCTACGAGCAGTACTTC	CASSLDSGTVYEQYF
TRBV18	TRBJ2-7	few	-	TGTGCCAGCTCACCAGGAGGGCTCAGCTCCTACGAGCAGTACTTC	CASSPGGLSSYEQYF
TRBV5-8	TRBJ1-1	many	-	TGTGCCAGCAGCTCCAATACAGGGACTGAAGCTTTCTTT	CASSSNTGTEAFF
TRBV29-1	TRBJ1-1	many	-	TGCAGTTTCCAGGGAAAAGGATGGAACACTGAAGCTTTCTTT	CSFQGKGWNTEAFF
TRBV7-2	TRBJ1-2	many	TRBD1	TGTGCCAGCAGCTCAAGACAGGGTAATGGCTACACCTTC	CASSSRQGNGYTF
TRBV3-1	TRBJ2-7	many	-	TGTGCCAGCAGTCGAGGGATTTACGAGCAGTACTTC	CASSRGIYEQYF